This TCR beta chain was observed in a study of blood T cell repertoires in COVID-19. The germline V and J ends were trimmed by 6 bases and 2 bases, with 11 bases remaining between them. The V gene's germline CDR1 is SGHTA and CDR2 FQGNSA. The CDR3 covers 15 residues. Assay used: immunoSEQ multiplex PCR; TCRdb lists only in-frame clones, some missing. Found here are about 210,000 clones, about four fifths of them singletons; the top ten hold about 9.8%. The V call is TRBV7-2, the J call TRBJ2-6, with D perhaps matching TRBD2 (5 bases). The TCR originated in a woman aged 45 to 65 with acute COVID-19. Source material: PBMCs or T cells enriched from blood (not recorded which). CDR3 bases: TGTGCCAGCAGGGGCGGAGGTACTGGGGCCAACGTCCTGACTTTC. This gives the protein CASRGGGTGANVLTF.